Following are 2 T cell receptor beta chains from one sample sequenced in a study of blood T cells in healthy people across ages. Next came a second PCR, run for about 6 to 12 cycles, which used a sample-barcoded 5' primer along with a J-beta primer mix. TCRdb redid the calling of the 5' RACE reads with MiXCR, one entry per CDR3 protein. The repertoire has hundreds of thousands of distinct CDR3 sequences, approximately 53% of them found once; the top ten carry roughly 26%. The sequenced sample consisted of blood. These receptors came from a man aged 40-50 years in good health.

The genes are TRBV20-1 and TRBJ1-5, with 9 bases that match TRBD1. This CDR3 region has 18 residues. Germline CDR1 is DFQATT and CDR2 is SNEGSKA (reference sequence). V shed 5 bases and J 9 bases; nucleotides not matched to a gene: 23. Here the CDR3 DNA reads TGCAGTGCTCCGACCATAGACCGGGACAGGGTTCTCGATCCGCCCCAGCATTTT. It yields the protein CSAPTIDRDRVLDPPQHF.

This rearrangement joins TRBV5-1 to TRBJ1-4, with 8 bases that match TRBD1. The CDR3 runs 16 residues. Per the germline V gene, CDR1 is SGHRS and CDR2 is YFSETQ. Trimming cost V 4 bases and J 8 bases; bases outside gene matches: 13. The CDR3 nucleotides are TGCGCCAGCAGCCTCACCCGACAGGGGAGAGAAGAAAAACTGTTTTTT. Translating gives CASSLTRQGREEKLFF.